Presented here are 29 T cell receptor beta chains from one specimen sequenced in a study of neurological immune-mediated disorders. In TCRdb, the 5' RACE reads were re-called with MiXCR into one record per CDR3 protein. The data contain about 46,000 distinct CDR3 sequences, approximately 3% of them singletons. Sequenced: PBMCs. Receptor source: a woman in her forties or fifties with multiple sclerosis.

This clonotype was detected ten times or more. The chain combines TRBV27 with TRBJ2-1, with 8 bases identical to TRBD2. Germline values: CDR1 MNHEY, CDR2 SMNVEV (reference sequence). V lost 5 bases and J lost 8; bases outside the gene matches: 11. The CDR3 runs 15 residues. The CDR3 coding sequence is TGTGCCAGCAGTGTCACCGGGACTAGGAAAGATGAGCAGTTCTTC. Protein sequence: CASSVTGTRKDEQFF.

This clonotype was observed at least ten times. The genes are TRBV20-1 and TRBJ1-5; 11 nucleotides match TRBD1. Per germline, CDR1 DFQATT and CDR2 SNEGSKA (reference sequence). V dropped 6 bases and J dropped 7; count of bases not matched to a gene: 8. The CDR3 runs to 14 residues. CDR3: CSAGGQGARQPQHF. CDR3 sequence (DNA): TGCAGTGCCGGTGGACAGGGGGCTCGGCAGCCCCAGCATTTT.

This clonotype was counted many times. The CDR3 coding sequence is TGTGCCAGCAGCTCGACAAATTCCGGGACAGGGCAGTACGAGCAGTACTTC. Translated, it gives CASSSTNSGTGQYEQYF. The genes are TRBV11-2 and TRBJ2-7; 9 bases match TRBD1. CDR1 is SGHAT and CDR2 is FQNNGV in the germline V gene. V lost 4 bases to trimming and J lost 4 bases; unmatched junction nucleotides: 14. The CDR3 runs 17 residues.

This clonotype was found many times. The chain links TRBV7-2 to TRBJ2-1; D not certain. The CDR3 is 16 residues long. Germline V lookup: CDR1 SGHTA, CDR2 FQGNSA. The V gene lost 1 base and the J gene lost 7 bases, with 17 bases spanning the gap. This chain's CDR3 is CASSLVEILTPNEQFF. Written as DNA, the CDR3 is TGTGCCAGCAGCTTAGTCGAGATACTCACCCCTAATGAGCAGTTCTTC.

There are many counts of this clonotype. The chain employs TRBV27 and TRBJ2-4; 7 bases line up with TRBD1. Germline-derived CDR1 and CDR2 are MNHEY and SMNVEV (reference sequence). V shed 6 bases, J shed 3 bases, and the junction held 14 bases outside the gene matches. The CDR3 totals 17 residues. Written as DNA, the CDR3 is TGTGCCAGCAGCCCAATTAGACAGGGTCAAGGCAAAAACATTCAGTACTTC. Translated, it gives CASSPIRQGQGKNIQYF.

This clonotype has a count of ten or more. The chain combines TRBV27 with TRBJ2-7, with 9 bases that match TRBD2. The CDR3 is 16 residues long. The ends lost 2 bases at V and 3 bases at J; junction bases unmatched: 8. CDR1 MNHEY and CDR2 SMNVEV come from the germline V gene (reference sequence). This CDR3 reads CASSLTVASGDYEQYF. DNA for the CDR3: TGTGCCAGCAGTTTAACCGTGGCTAGCGGGGACTACGAGCAGTACTTC.

In its sample, this clonotype was seen many times. This chain links TRBV6-5 with TRBJ1-1; 9 nucleotides align to TRBD1. This CDR3 contains 13 residues. Germline CDR1 reads MNHEY; CDR2 reads SVGAGI. The trim removed 8 bases at V and 0 bases at J, leaving 1 base unmatched. CDR3 loop: CASGQGLNTEAFF. The CDR3 nucleotides read TGTGCCAGCGGACAGGGGTTGAACACTGAAGCTTTCTTT.

This clonotype appeared many times. The V call is TRBV20-1, the J call TRBJ2-7; a weak D match, TRBD1 (6 bases). Germline CDR1 reads DFQATT; CDR2 reads SNEGSKA (reference sequence). V lost 0 bases and J lost 1, with 13 bases in between. This CDR3 comprises 15 residues. The CDR3 DNA reads as TGCAGTGCTAGAGATGCCAGGGGAAGGTCCTACGAGCAGTACTTC. It specifies CSARDARGRSYEQYF.

This clonotype occurred many times. This rearrangement joins TRBV5-1 to TRBJ1-2; D is possibly TRBD1 (5 bases). The V end was cut by 3 bases, the J end by 3 bases, with 12 bases between. Germline lookup yields CDR1 SGHRS and CDR2 YFSETQ. The CDR3 loop spans 14 amino acids. The CDR3 coding sequence is TGCGCCAGCAGCTACGGGACTGGGGACTATGGCTACACCTTC. Residues: CASSYGTGDYGYTF.

Worth noting for this clonotype: One base away lies a much larger clone, so this may be a sequencing read error. The gene calls are TRBV5-1 and TRBJ1-2; 7 bases fit TRBD1. V was pared by 3 bases and J by 6 bases, with 8 bases of the junction left unmatched. Looked up from germline, CDR1 is SGHRS and CDR2 is YFSETQ. CDR3 length: 14 amino acids. In DNA, the CDR3 is TGCGCCAGCAGCTGGGGAAAGGGGGCAGATGGCTACACCTTC. Amino acid sequence: CASSWGKGADGYTF.

This clonotype was observed many times. V and J are TRBV5-1 and TRBJ2-1, with TRBD1 identical over 9 bases. V lost 3 bases and J lost 5; bases outside the gene matches: 6. The CDR3 sequence is 15 residues long. CDR1 SGHRS and CDR2 YFSETQ come from the germline V gene. CDR3 protein: CASSWGDRVDNEQFF. DNA of the CDR3: TGCGCCAGCAGCTGGGGGGACAGGGTTGACAATGAGCAGTTCTTC.

This clonotype was counted many times. CDR3 nucleotide sequence: TGTGCCAGCAGCGTAGTAGCGGGGGGTATAGAGACCCAGTACTTC. Translation gives CASSVVAGGIETQYF. The chain combines TRBV9 with TRBJ2-5; 10 positions match TRBD2. This CDR3 spans 15 amino acids. The germline gives CDR1 SGDLS, CDR2 YYNGEE. V was clipped by 0 bases and J by 4 bases; unmatched bases: 3.

This rearrangement joins TRBV5-1 to TRBJ2-2; either TRBD1 or TRBD2 may fit D (5 bases each). Germline V CDR1 and CDR2: SGHRS, YFSETQ. CDR3 size: 13 residues. Trimming removed 8 bases from V and 9 bases from J, with 17 bases in between. The CDR3 sequence is CASSEGHFRELFF. CDR3 coding DNA: TGCGCCAGTAGCGAGGGGCACTTCAGGGAGCTGTTTTTT.

Concerning this clonotype itself: A much larger clone sits a single nucleotide away, making a read error possible. The V gene is TRBV10-3, the J gene TRBJ2-5, with 8 bases identical to TRBD1. The CDR3 runs to 14 residues. The germline V gene has CDR1 ENHRY and CDR2 SYGVKD. The CDR3 sequence is CAISASTGEENQYF. CDR3 sequence (DNA): TGTGCCATCAGTGCTTCGACAGGGGAAGAGAACCAGTACTTC.

This clonotype was detected many times. The chain recombines TRBV5-1 with TRBJ2-3; 13 nucleotides line up with TRBD2. J was trimmed by 4 bases and V by 0 bases; bases with no gene match: 8. Germline V gives CDR1 SGHRS, CDR2 YFSETQ. The CDR3 contains 18 residues. The CDR3 DNA reads as TGCGCCAGCAGCTTGGAGGGACTAGCGGGATATCTCGCAGATACGCAGTATTTT. Translated, it gives CASSLEGLAGYLADTQYF.

The table lists this clonotype with many counts. This chain connects TRBV9 to TRBJ2-2; D not resolved. CDR1 SGDLS and CDR2 YYNGEE come from the germline V gene. This CDR3 comprises 16 residues. Trimming pared 0 bases from V and 4 bases from J, leaving 13 bases between. Here the CDR3 reads CASSVEDHRPTGELFF. Here the CDR3 DNA reads TGTGCCAGCAGCGTAGAAGACCACCGCCCCACCGGGGAGCTGTTTTTT.

Ten or more counts support this clonotype. The J gene is TRBJ1-1, the V gene TRBV7-8; TRBD1 matches 8 bases. With 4 bases clipped from V and 5 bases from J, the junction kept 9 bases outside the gene matches. The CDR3 extends over 15 amino acids. Looked up from germline, CDR1 is SGHVS and CDR2 is FQNEAQ. CDR3 sequence: CASSSGGQGETEAFF. CDR3 nucleotide sequence: TGTGCCAGCAGCTCGGGCGGACAGGGAGAAACTGAAGCTTTCTTT.

In this sample, this clonotype turned up many times. The chain joins TRBV20-1 to TRBJ2-7; perhaps TRBD2 as D (6 bases). This CDR3 region has 13 residues. The V gene's germline CDR1 is DFQATT and CDR2 SNEGSKA (reference sequence). CDR3 sequence: CSTSKRGSYEQYV. The CDR3 bases are TGCAGCACCTCTAAACGGGGGTCCTACGAGCAGTACGTC.

This clonotype was recorded many times. This CDR3 is CASSDPSGGVPYNEQFF. DNA of the CDR3: TGTGCCAGCAGTGACCCTAGCGGGGGCGTTCCCTACAATGAGCAGTTCTTC. The chain joins TRBV6-1 to TRBJ2-1; 10 bases are shared with TRBD2. This CDR3 spans 17 amino acids. CDR1 and CDR2 from the germline V gene are MNHNS and SASEGT. Losses at the gene ends were 3 bases for V and 2 bases for J; bases not matched to a gene: 7.

This clonotype has a count of ten or more. This chain links TRBV20-1 with TRBJ2-4; D unclear. The germline V gene encodes CDR1 DFQATT and CDR2 SNEGSKA (reference sequence). Trimming removed 5 bases at V and 5 bases at J, with 13 bases between. The CDR3 length is 13 residues. The CDR3 region is CSAPVIGQNIQYF. CDR3 sequence (DNA): TGCAGTGCTCCTGTTATAGGGCAAAACATTCAGTACTTC.

This clonotype was counted many times. V is TRBV5-1 and J is TRBJ2-7; TRBD1 is a possible D gene (7 bases). Trimming stripped 0 bases from V and 6 bases from J, with 10 bases between. CDR3 length equals 13 residues. Germline V lookup: CDR1 SGHRS, CDR2 YFSETQ. Here the CDR3 reads CASSLGQGGEQYF. CDR3 coding DNA: TGCGCCAGCAGCTTGGGGCAGGGGGGCGAGCAGTACTTC. The whole variable domain, filled in from reference TRBV5-1 and TRBJ2-7, reads KAGVTQTPRYLIKTRGQQVTLSCSPISGHRSVSWYQQTPGQGLQFLFEYFSETQRNKGNFPGRFSGRQFSNSRSEMNVSTLELGDSALYLCASSLGQGGEQYFGPGTRLTVT.

In its sample, this clonotype was seen many times. V gene TRBV4-1 combines with J gene TRBJ2-3, with 8 bases lining up with TRBD2. Germline CDR1 and CDR2: MGHRA and YSYEKL. The junction had 6 bases not matched to a gene; V was cut back by 1 base and J by 3 bases. The length of the CDR3 is 16 residues. The CDR3: CASSQVLTGGTDTQYF. The CDR3 DNA follows: TGCGCCAGCAGCCAAGTTTTGACGGGAGGGACAGATACGCAGTATTTT.

This clonotype was counted at least ten times. This chain uses TRBV9 with TRBJ1-1, with 7 bases matching TRBD1. The ends lost 1 base at V and 1 base at J; junction bases unmatched: 4. The CDR3 is 15 amino acids. Germline V gives CDR1 SGDLS, CDR2 YYNGEE. This CDR3 reads CASSVSGQPNTEAFF. The CDR3, as DNA: TGTGCCAGCAGCGTATCGGGACAGCCGAACACTGAAGCTTTCTTT.

The sample holds many counts of this clonotype. The chain couples TRBV5-1 to TRBJ2-2; D is uncertain. The ends were cut back, 5 bases at V and 1 base at J, with 9 bases in the middle. CDR3 size: 14 residues. The germline CDR1 and CDR2 sequences are SGHRS and YFSETQ. The CDR3 here is CASSESMNTGELFF. The CDR3 DNA reads TGCGCCAGCAGTGAATCGATGAACACCGGGGAGCTGTTTTTT.

This clonotype occurred many times. The chain is built from TRBV12-3 or TRBV12-4 and TRBJ2-3; 8 bases agree with TRBD2. J was trimmed by 1 base and V by 2 bases; bases with no gene match: 8. The CDR3 has 17 residues. CDR3 loop: CASSLFAAGGGTDTQYF. The CDR3, as DNA: TGTGCCAGCAGTTTATTCGCGGCGGGGGGCGGCACAGATACGCAGTATTTT.

This clonotype was counted ten times or more. The rearrangement links TRBV25-1 to TRBJ2-5; D unresolved. The V end was cut by 4 bases, the J end by 4 bases, with 16 bases between. In germline, CDR1 is MGHDK, CDR2 SYGVNS. This CDR3 spans 15 amino acids. CDR3 sequence reads: CASSGFLGSTETQYF. CDR3 nucleotide sequence: TGTGCCAGCAGTGGATTTCTTGGTTCAACAGAGACCCAGTACTTC.

This clonotype was picked up many times. CDR3 in DNA: TGCGCCAGCAGCTACAGGGGCCAGGACACTGAAGCTTTCTTT. It translates to CASSYRGQDTEAFF. This chain uses TRBV5-1 with TRBJ1-1; 7 bases line up with TRBD1. Losses at the gene ends were 3 bases for V and 3 bases for J; bases not matched to a gene: 5. The germline V gene encodes CDR1 SGHRS and CDR2 YFSETQ. The CDR3 sequence is 14 residues long.

This clonotype was picked up many times. The chain has TRBV5-1 and TRBJ2-7; D perhaps matches TRBD2 (7 bases). Trimming stripped 4 bases from V and 6 bases from J, with 32 bases between. The CDR3 length is 19 residues. Germline V gene sequence: CDR1 SGHRS, CDR2 YFSETQ. CDR3 in DNA: TGCGCCAGCAGCCCCCTCCCGGGGGGCCAAGTAGGCGAAGAGGCCGAGCAGTACTTC. It translates to CASSPLPGGQVGEEAEQYF. The full variable domain, completed using reference TRBV5-1 and TRBJ2-7, is KAGVTQTPRYLIKTRGQQVTLSCSPISGHRSVSWYQQTPGQGLQFLFEYFSETQRNKGNFPGRFSGRQFSNSRSEMNVSTLELGDSALYLCASSPLPGGQVGEEAEQYFGPGTRLTVT.

The chain couples TRBV10-1 to TRBJ1-4; unclear D gene. The CDR3 extends over 13 amino acids. V was pared by 4 bases and J by 8 bases, with 11 bases between. The germline V gene encodes CDR1 WNHNN and CDR2 SYGVQD (reference sequence). CDR3 sequence: CASSVEIGEKLFF. The CDR3 DNA is TGCGCCAGCAGTGTGGAGATAGGCGAAAAACTGTTTTTT.